The 23 T cell receptor beta chains below were found in one sample sequenced in a study of post-analysis software for immune sequencing data. Antigens for these TCRs are unknown. The library was made from cDNA and included unique molecular identifiers. TCRdb independently ran MiXCR on the PCR reads; one entry per CDR3 protein. Of hundreds of thousands of distinct CDR3 sequences detected, less than 40% appear once; the ten largest clones hold 13%. Study outcomes and limitations: Patients used about 5 TRBV segments, including TRBV5-6, TRBV5-1 and TRBV20-1, more often than controls.

Sequenced sample: blood. The receptors were sampled from a girl between 10 and 17 years old with multiple sclerosis.

Concerning this clonotype: This may come from a read error, since a much larger clone is one base off. The V gene is TRBV5-1, the J gene TRBJ2-3, with TRBD2 as a possible D gene (6 bases). Germline-derived CDR1 and CDR2 are SGHRS and YFSETQ. CDR3 length: 15 amino acids. The CDR3 bases are TGCGCCAGCAGCCTGACTAGATCTGGCACAGATGCGCAGTATTTT. Protein product: CASSLTRSGTDAQYF.

The V call is TRBV6-1, the J call TRBJ2-5; D ambiguous. CDR3 length: 12 amino acids. Germline V gives CDR1 MNHNS, CDR2 SASEGT. With 11 bases removed from V and 3 bases from J, the gap between germline ends came to 13 bases. The CDR3: CASALTEETQYF. In DNA, the CDR3 is TGTGCCTCGGCGCTTACTGAAGAGACCCAGTACTTC.

The rearrangement links TRBV12-3 or TRBV12-4 to TRBJ2-3, with TRBD1 as a possible D gene (5 bases). The CDR3 contains 17 residues. V shed 6 bases and J shed 6 bases, with 25 bases lying between them. The CDR3 DNA sequence: TGTGCCAGCAGCTCGAGGCTGGTGACAGCCCAAGGGGATACGCAGTATTTT. Protein: CASSSRLVTAQGDTQYF.

A few counts support this clonotype. This sequence joins TRBV12-3 or TRBV12-4 and TRBJ1-2; D is possibly TRBD1 (5 bases). There are 15 residues in the CDR3. V was trimmed by 2 bases and J by 7 bases, leaving 17 bases between them. CDR3 amino acids: CASSLSRGGMGGYTF. CDR3 coding DNA: TGTGCCAGCAGTTTAAGTCGTGGGGGAATGGGTGGCTACACCTTC.

This clonotype was detected only a few times. The gene calls are TRBV7-3 and TRBJ2-5; TRBD1 or TRBD2 may be the D gene (6 bases each). Germline-derived CDR1 and CDR2 are SGHTA and FQGTGA. Trimming cost V 2 bases and J 0 bases, with 22 bases left between them. The CDR3 spans 19 residues. CDR3 sequence (DNA): TGTGCCAGCAGCTTATGGGGGGCAATACTAGCCTGGGACCAAGAGACCCAGTACTTC. This encodes CASSLWGAILAWDQETQYF.

This clonotype was detected only a few times. The chain carries TRBV5-1 and TRBJ2-7; D not resolved. Germline V gives CDR1 SGHRS, CDR2 YFSETQ. This CDR3 is built from 14 residues. V gave up 5 bases and J gave up 5 bases, with 17 bases separating them. In DNA, the CDR3 is TGCGCCAGCAGGGCCGGGTCCAACGGCGACGAGCAGTACTTC. It yields the protein CASRAGSNGDEQYF.

The rearrangement uses TRBV11-2 and TRBJ1-2; 7 nucleotides match TRBD1. Germline CDR1 reads SGHAT; CDR2 reads FQNNGV. This CDR3 has 15 amino acids. The V gene end was trimmed by 4 bases and the J gene end by 0 bases; junction bases not matched to a gene: 5. The CDR3 here is CASSSIDRANYGYTF. CDR3 sequence (DNA): TGTGCCAGCAGCTCAATCGACAGGGCTAACTATGGCTACACCTTC.

The V gene is TRBV18, the J gene TRBJ2-3; 10 bases fit TRBD2. Trimming cost V 3 bases and J 5 bases; bases outside gene matches: 5. Germline V CDR1 and CDR2: KGHSH, LQKENI. The CDR3 contains 15 residues. CDR3 in DNA: TGTGCCAGCTCACCCAGCGGGGGGGCGAGAGATACGCAGTATTTT. Amino acids: CASSPSGGARDTQYF.

The genes are TRBV7-9 and TRBJ2-5; TRBD2 agrees at 12 bases. The CDR3 is 17 amino acids. Germline CDR1 and CDR2: SEHNR and FQNEAQ (reference sequence). With 7 bases clipped from V and 4 bases from J, the junction kept 13 bases outside the gene matches. CDR3 in DNA: TGTGCCAGCATCCCACCCGGTCTAGCGGGGGGGTTAGAGACCCAGTACTTC. Its translation is CASIPPGLAGGLETQYF.

This clonotype has just a few counts. This CDR3 reads CASSYAGLNNEQFF. The CDR3 nucleotides read TGTGCCAGCAGCTATGCGGGGCTCAACAATGAGCAGTTCTTC. The chain carries TRBV7-2 and TRBJ2-1; D possibly corresponds to TRBD2 (6 bases). V shed 4 bases and J shed 5 bases, with 12 bases lying between them. The germline V gene has CDR1 SGHTA and CDR2 FQGNSA. This CDR3 is 14 amino acids long.

This chain joins TRBV7-6 and TRBJ2-3; TRBD2 agrees at 12 bases. Germline values: CDR1 SGHVS, CDR2 FNYEAQ. The ends lost 5 bases at V and 2 bases at J; junction bases unmatched: 5. CDR3 size: 16 residues. The CDR3 loop reads CASSARTSGDTDTQYF. Here the CDR3 DNA reads TGTGCCAGCAGCGCCCGGACTAGCGGGGACACAGATACGCAGTATTTT.

V usage is TRBV20-1 and J usage is TRBJ1-1, with 8 bases aligning to TRBD1. This CDR3 region has 15 residues. Germline CDR1 is DFQATT and CDR2 is SNEGSKA (reference sequence). With 5 bases clipped from V and 2 bases from J, the junction kept 10 bases outside the gene matches. CDR3 sequence reads: CSADRGMADNTEAFF. CDR3 coding DNA: TGCAGTGCTGACAGGGGAATGGCTGATAACACTGAAGCTTTCTTT.

The chain couples TRBV5-6 to TRBJ2-3, with 8 bases that match TRBD2. The germline CDR1 and CDR2 sequences are SGHDT and YYEEEE. The CDR3 length is 16 residues. Trimming at V came to 0 bases and at J to 2 bases, leaving 5 bases not matched to a gene. The CDR3 coding sequence is TGTGCCAGCAGCTTGGAGGCTAGCGGGCCCACAGATACGCAGTATTTT. Protein sequence: CASSLEASGPTDTQYF.

This clonotype was recorded once. The chain joins TRBV9 to TRBJ2-5; no clear D gene. V lost 0 bases and J 1 base, leaving 13 bases between the germline ends. Germline values: CDR1 SGDLS, CDR2 YYNGEE. The CDR3 spans 16 residues. The CDR3 spells CASSVGAGWGQETQYF. The DNA of the CDR3 is TGTGCCAGCAGCGTAGGAGCTGGCTGGGGCCAAGAGACCCAGTACTTC.

This sequence joins TRBV6-5 and TRBJ2-1, with 9 bases that match TRBD1. This CDR3 has 15 residues. CDR1 and CDR2 (germline): MNHEY, SVGAGI. V shed 6 bases and J 13 bases; nucleotides not matched to a gene: 16. The CDR3 loop reads CASSSRGQGPLLQFF. The CDR3 DNA follows: TGTGCCAGCAGCTCCCGTGGACAGGGGCCACTCCTACAGTTCTTC.

In its sample, this clonotype was seen a few times. The V call is TRBV6-5, the J call TRBJ1-1; maybe TRBD1 (5 bases). The CDR3 length is 11 residues. Germline V gene data show CDR1 as MNHEY and CDR2 as SVGAGI. V was trimmed by 10 bases and J by 4 bases, leaving 10 bases between them. The CDR3 region is CATLGTTEAFF. The CDR3 DNA follows: TGTGCCACCCTTGGGACCACTGAAGCTTTCTTT.

The table lists this clonotype with a few counts. This rearrangement joins TRBV25-1 to TRBJ1-4; TRBD1 agrees at 8 bases. CDR1 and CDR2 (germline): MGHDK, SYGVNS. The CDR3 totals 14 residues. V lost 1 base to trimming and J lost 6 bases; unmatched junction nucleotides: 1. The CDR3 nucleotides read TGTGCCAGCAGTGAATCGGACAGGGATGAAAAACTGTTTTTT. Translated, it gives CASSESDRDEKLFF.

V usage is TRBV25-1 and J usage is TRBJ2-7; D is uncertain. This CDR3 has 13 residues. CDR1 and CDR2 (germline): MGHDK, SYGVNS. Trimming pared 3 bases from V and 3 bases from J, leaving 9 bases between. The CDR3 spells CASSDFTGYEQYF. CDR3 bases: TGTGCCAGCAGTGACTTCACTGGCTACGAGCAGTACTTC.

A note on this clonotype: An end of the junction does not agree with germline; a read error may underlie this. This chain connects TRBV19 to TRBJ2-6; no clear D. CDR3 size: 15 residues. The germline V gene has CDR1 LNHDA and CDR2 SQIVND (reference sequence). The CDR3 protein is CAGSPYRTGANVLTF. The CDR3 nucleotides are TGTGCCGGTAGCCCATATAGAACCGGGGCCAACGTCCTGACTTTC.

The chain recombines TRBV5-1 with TRBJ1-1; D is uncertain. V dropped 4 bases and J dropped 10 bases, with 23 bases sitting between them. The length of the CDR3 is 15 residues. The germline V gene has CDR1 SGHRS and CDR2 YFSETQ. The CDR3 is CASSVVSGPQRRAFF. The CDR3 DNA reads as TGCGCCAGCAGCGTCGTATCCGGACCCCAGCGGCGAGCTTTCTTT. Together with reference TRBV5-1 and TRBJ1-1, the CDR3 gives the full variable domain: KAGVTQTPRYLIKTRGQQVTLSCSPISGHRSVSWYQQTPGQGLQFLFEYFSETQRNKGNFPGRFSGRQFSNSRSEMNVSTLELGDSALYLCASSVVSGPQRRAFFGQGTRLTVV.

This clonotype has just a few counts. The chain joins TRBV5-1 to TRBJ2-3; D gene unclear. Germline lookup yields CDR1 SGHRS and CDR2 YFSETQ. This CDR3 region has 14 residues. V shed 2 bases and J shed 2 bases, with 9 bases lying between them. CDR3 sequence: CASSFQSATDTQYF. The DNA of the CDR3 is TGCGCCAGCAGCTTTCAGTCTGCCACAGATACGCAGTATTTT.

This rearrangement joins TRBV4-1 to TRBJ1-2; 8 nucleotides match TRBD1. The V gene end was trimmed by 8 bases and the J gene end by 3 bases; junction bases not matched to a gene: 8. Germline V gene sequence: CDR1 MGHRA, CDR2 YSYEKL. This CDR3 region has 14 residues. The CDR3 protein is CASGKTGAHYGYTF. CDR3 nucleotide sequence: TGCGCCAGCGGAAAGACAGGGGCGCACTATGGCTACACCTTC.

The chain links TRBV3-1 to TRBJ1-2; 7 bases are a match to TRBD1. Germline CDR1 LGHDT, CDR2 YNNKEL (reference sequence). The length of the CDR3 is 15 residues. V lost 3 bases to trimming and J lost 3 bases; unmatched junction nucleotides: 7. The CDR3 reads CASSHLQGLDYGYTF. In DNA, the CDR3 is TGTGCCAGCAGCCATTTACAGGGGTTGGACTATGGCTACACCTTC. Full variable domain (missing parts from reference TRBV3-1 and TRBJ1-2): DTAVSQTPKYLVTQMGNDKSIKCEQNLGHDTMYWYKQDSKKFLKIMFSYNNKELIINETVPNRFSPKSPDKAHLNLHINSLELGDSAVYFCASSHLQGLDYGYTFGSGTRLTVV.